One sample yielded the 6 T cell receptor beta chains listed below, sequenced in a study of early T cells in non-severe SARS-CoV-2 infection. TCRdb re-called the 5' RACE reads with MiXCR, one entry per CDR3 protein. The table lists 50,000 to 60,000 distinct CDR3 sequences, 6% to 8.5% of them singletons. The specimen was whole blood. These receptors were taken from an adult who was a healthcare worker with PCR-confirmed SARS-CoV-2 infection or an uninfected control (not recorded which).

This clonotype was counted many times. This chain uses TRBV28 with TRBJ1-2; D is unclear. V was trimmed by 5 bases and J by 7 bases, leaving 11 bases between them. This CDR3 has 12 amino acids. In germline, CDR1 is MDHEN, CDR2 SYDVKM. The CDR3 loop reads CASSPDTGGYTF. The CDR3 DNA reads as TGTGCCAGCAGTCCCGACACTGGTGGCTACACCTTC.

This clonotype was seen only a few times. The CDR3: CASRVAVGISNEQFF. CDR3 bases: TGTGCCAGCAGAGTCGCAGTGGGGATTTCGAATGAGCAGTTCTTC. This chain connects TRBV6-1 to TRBJ2-1; no definite D call. The V gene's germline CDR1 is MNHNS and CDR2 SASEGT. V lost 6 bases, J lost 7 bases, and 19 bases lay in between. The CDR3 loop spans 15 amino acids.

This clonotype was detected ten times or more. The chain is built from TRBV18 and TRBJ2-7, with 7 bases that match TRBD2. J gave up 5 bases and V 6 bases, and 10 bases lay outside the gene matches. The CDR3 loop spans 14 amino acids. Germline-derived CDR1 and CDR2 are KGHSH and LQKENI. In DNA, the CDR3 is TGTGCCAGCTCTCCCCTGACTAGCAGCCACGAGCAGTACTTC. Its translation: CASSPLTSSHEQYF.

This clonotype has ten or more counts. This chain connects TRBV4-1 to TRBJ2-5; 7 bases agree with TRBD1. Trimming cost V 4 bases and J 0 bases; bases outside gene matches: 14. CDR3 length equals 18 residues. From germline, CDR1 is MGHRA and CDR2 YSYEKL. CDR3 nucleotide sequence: TGCGCCAGCAGCCCCTACACTCCGGGACAGATGTACCAAGAGACCCAGTACTTC. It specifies CASSPYTPGQMYQETQYF.

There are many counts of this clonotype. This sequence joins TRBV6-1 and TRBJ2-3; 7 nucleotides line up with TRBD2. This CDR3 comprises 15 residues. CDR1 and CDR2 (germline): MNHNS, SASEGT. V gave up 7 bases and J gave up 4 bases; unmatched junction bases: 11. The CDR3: CASKLGGSNADTQYF. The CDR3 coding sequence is TGTGCCAGCAAGCTAGGCGGGAGTAACGCAGATACGCAGTATTTT.

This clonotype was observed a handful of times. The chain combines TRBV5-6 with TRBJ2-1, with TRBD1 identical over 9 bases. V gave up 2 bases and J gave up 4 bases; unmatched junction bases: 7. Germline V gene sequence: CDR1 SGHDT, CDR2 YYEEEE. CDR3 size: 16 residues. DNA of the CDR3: TGTGCCAGCAGCTTAACCGGGACAGGGAATTACAATGAGCAGTTCTTC. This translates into CASSLTGTGNYNEQFF.